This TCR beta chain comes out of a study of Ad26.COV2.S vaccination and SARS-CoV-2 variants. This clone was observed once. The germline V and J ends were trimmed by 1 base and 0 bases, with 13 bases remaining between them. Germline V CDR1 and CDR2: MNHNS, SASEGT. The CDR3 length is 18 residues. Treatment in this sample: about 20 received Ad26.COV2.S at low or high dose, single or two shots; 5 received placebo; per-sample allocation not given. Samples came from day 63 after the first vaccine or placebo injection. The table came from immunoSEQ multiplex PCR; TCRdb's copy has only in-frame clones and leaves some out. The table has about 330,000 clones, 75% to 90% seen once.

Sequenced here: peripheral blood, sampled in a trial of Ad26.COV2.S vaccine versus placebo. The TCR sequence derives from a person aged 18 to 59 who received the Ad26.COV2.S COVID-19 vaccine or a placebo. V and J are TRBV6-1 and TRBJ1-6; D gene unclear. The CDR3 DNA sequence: TGTGCCAGCAGTGAAGTCGGCAGCCATGCCTCCTATAATTCACCCCTCCACTTT. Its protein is CASSEVGSHASYNSPLHF.